These T cell receptor beta chains were read from a single sample in a study of T cells in Graves' hyperthyroidism and ophthalmopathy. One entry per CDR3 protein, called by TCRdb with MiXCR from the multiplex PCR reads. Of fewer than 400,000 distinct CDR3 sequences listed, 25% are singletons. Sequencing input: blood. These TCRs come from a man aged 50 to 59 with Graves' hyperthyroidism. Both conserved end residues are trimmed from each CDR3.

V gene,CDR3 protein
TRBV28,ASRSRTPGDTEAF
TRBV19,ASNGGRGANEQF
TRBV12-3/TRBV12-4,ASRPDRITDTQY
TRBV7-9,ASTNTQRGIRY
TRBV6-1,ASRAHGRGHEQF
TRBV6-2/TRBV6-3,ASSYSRGPSGNTIY
TRBV18,ASSLRQGVSTDTQY
TRBV29-1,SVEGANSGANVLT
TRBV7-3,ASSPGTSGRRTQY
TRBV28,ASSSWTGAYEQY
TRBV18,ASSPPLEAYQETQY
TRBV28,ASSSNVNEQF
TRBV2,ASSYRGRNTEAF
TRBV20-1,SARDSVLADQETQY
TRBV29-1,SVDADEQF
TRBV2,ASSERSGSGGELF
TRBV19,ASRTAGGPSDTQY
TRBV27,ASSDSDRGAEAF
TRBV7-9,ASSFVGNEQF
TRBV24-1,ATSDFNSYNEQF
TRBV12-3/TRBV12-4,ASSSFLGGKRFSYT
TRBV4-2,ASSGTGGTYNEQF
TRBV27,ASRQFSNQPQH
TRBV7-6,ASSLAGDPPAF
TRBV5-1,ASSLVGVGHNEQF
TRBV4-1,ASSQDRDPAREQY
TRBV30,AWMPGGYGANVLT
TRBV4-1,ASSQDPPSGLAIDTQY
TRBV30,AWSVSAVSGNTIY
TRBV15,ATSRDRSASGGIETQY
TRBV5-6,ASSPATARDTQY
TRBV10-3,AIRAGQGAYEQY
TRBV5-1,ASSAEARWNTEAF
TRBV6-2/TRBV6-3,ASSPLRPGVGSKRGDNEQF
TRBV29-1,SVPRRGETQY
TRBV20-1,SAGQDYEQY
TRBV7-3,ASSPKSRANTGELF
TRBV7-3,ASSLTRTSGKYNEQF
TRBV6-2/TRBV6-3,ASSRSKTGGTYEQY
TRBV7-9,ASSLAPLREQY
TRBV5-1,ASSLRGGATEAF
TRBV6-1,ASSAPGTGGFYEQY
TRBV2,ASSPYNEQF
TRBV7-2,ASSLEWEQETQY
TRBV20-1,SARDLASGSLDTQY
TRBV5-4,ASSPTSGRVTEQF
TRBV6-1,ASSESERVADSNEKLF